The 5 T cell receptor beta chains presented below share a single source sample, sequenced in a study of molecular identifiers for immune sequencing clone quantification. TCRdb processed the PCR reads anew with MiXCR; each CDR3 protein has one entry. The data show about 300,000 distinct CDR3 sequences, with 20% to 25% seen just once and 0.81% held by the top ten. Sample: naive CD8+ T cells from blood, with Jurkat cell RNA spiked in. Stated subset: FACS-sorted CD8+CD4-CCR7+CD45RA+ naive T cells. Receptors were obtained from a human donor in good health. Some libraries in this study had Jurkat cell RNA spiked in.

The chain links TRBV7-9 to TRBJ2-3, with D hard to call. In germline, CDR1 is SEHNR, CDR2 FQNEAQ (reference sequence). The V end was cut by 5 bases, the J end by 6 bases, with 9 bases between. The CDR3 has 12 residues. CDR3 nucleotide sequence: TGTGCCAGCAGCATACCCGGGGATACGCAGTATTTT. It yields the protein CASSIPGDTQYF.

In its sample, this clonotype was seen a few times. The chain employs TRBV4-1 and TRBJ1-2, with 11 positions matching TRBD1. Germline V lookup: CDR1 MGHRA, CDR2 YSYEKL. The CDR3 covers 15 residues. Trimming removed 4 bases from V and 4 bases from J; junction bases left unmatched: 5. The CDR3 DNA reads TGCGCCAGCAGCCCGAGGACAGGGGGCGTCTATGGCTACACCTTC. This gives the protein CASSPRTGGVYGYTF.

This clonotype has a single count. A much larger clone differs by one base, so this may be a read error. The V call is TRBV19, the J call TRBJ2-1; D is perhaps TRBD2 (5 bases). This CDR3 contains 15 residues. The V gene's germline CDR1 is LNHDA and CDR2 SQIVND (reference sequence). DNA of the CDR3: TGTGCCAGTAGTATAGCCTCGGGAAGCTACAATGAGCGGTTCTTC. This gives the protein CASSIASGSYNERFF. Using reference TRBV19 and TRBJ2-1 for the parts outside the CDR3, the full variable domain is DGGITQSPKYLFRKEGQNVTLSCEQNLNHDAMYWYRQDPGQGLRLIYYSQIVNDFQKGDIAEGYSVSREKKESFPLTVTSAQKNPTAFYLCASSIASGSYNERFFGPGTRLTVL.

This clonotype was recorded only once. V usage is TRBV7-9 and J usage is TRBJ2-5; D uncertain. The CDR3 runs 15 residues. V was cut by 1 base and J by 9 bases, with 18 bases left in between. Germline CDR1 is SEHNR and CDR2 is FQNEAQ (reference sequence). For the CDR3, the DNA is TGTGCCAGCAGCTTAGGTTCCAGCCGAGGTGAGGCCCAGTACTTC. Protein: CASSLGSSRGEAQYF.

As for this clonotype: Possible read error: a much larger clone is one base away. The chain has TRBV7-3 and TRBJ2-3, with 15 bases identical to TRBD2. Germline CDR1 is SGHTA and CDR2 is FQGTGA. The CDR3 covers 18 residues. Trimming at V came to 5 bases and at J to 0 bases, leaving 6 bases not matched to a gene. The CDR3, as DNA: TGTGCCAGCAGCCTCGGACTAGCGGGAGGGATTAGCACAGATACGCAGTATTTT. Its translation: CASSLGLAGGISTDTQYF.